One sample yielded the 25 T cell receptor beta chains listed below, sequenced in a study of OX40 agonist ivuxolimab in advanced cancers. Here immunoSEQ multiplex PCR was the method, and the copy in TCRdb shows in-frame clones only, minus some. In the table there are approximately 47,000 clones, roughly 90% of which are singletons. Source: CD4+ or CD8+ T cells sorted from blood, taken in a trial of the OX40 agonist ivuxolimab. The source of these receptors is an adult with an advanced solid tumor such as melanoma, head and neck, liver or kidney cancer.

The CDR3 protein is CAWSVWQNYGYTF. CDR3 DNA: TGTGCCTGGAGTGTTTGGCAGAACTATGGCTACACCTTC. The rearrangement joins TRBV30 to TRBJ1-2; D gene unclear. Germline values: CDR1 GTSNPN, CDR2 SVGIG (reference sequence). CDR3 size: 13 residues. The ends were cut back, 0 bases at V and 2 bases at J, with 7 bases in the middle.

The V gene is TRBV6-5, the J gene TRBJ2-5; D not certain. The V and J ends lost 4 bases and 9 bases respectively, with 12 bases between them. The length of the CDR3 is 12 residues. Germline assignment: CDR1 MNHEY and CDR2 SVGAGI. The CDR3 sequence is CASSSAPGAQYF. DNA of the CDR3: TGTGCCAGCAGTTCAGCCCCTGGGGCCCAGTACTTC.

This chain links TRBV4-3 with TRBJ2-5, with a possible D match to TRBD2 (7 bases). With 0 bases removed from V and 5 bases from J, the gap between germline ends came to 13 bases. The CDR3 spans 15 residues. The germline gives CDR1 LGHNA, CDR2 YSLEER. DNA of the CDR3: TGCGCCAGCAGCCAAGATTGGGGGGGGCTGGAGACCCAGTACTTC. Protein product: CASSQDWGGLETQYF.

This clone was seen a few times. The chain employs TRBV7-2 and TRBJ2-7; D uncertain. Germline assignment: CDR1 SGHTA and CDR2 FQGNSA. V dropped 5 bases and J dropped 6 bases, with 11 bases sitting between them. The CDR3 is 12 amino acids. The DNA of the CDR3 is TGTGCCAGCAGCCCCCTCTCCGCCGAGCAGTACTTC. The encoded protein is CASSPLSAEQYF.

This clone was seen a single time. V usage is TRBV19 and J usage is TRBJ2-3, with 7 bases that match TRBD1. The CDR3 extends over 15 amino acids. The junction had 4 bases not matched to a gene; V was cut back by 1 base and J by 3 bases. Germline V lookup: CDR1 LNHDA, CDR2 SQIVND (reference sequence). The CDR3 region has the DNA TGTGCCAGTAGTATAGTTGGACAGGCTACAGATACGCAGTATTTT. This gives the protein CASSIVGQATDTQYF.

The chain recombines TRBV9 with TRBJ2-2; D possibly corresponds to TRBD1 (5 bases). V dropped 2 bases and J dropped 1 base, with 9 bases sitting between them. CDR3 length: 15 residues. Germline CDR1 is SGDLS and CDR2 is YYNGEE. Written as DNA, the CDR3 is TGTGCCAGCAGCGTCCAGGGTGAGAACACCGGGGAGCTGTTTTTT. Translated, it gives CASSVQGENTGELFF.

The chain links TRBV7-6 to TRBJ2-1; the D is unclear. Germline V gives CDR1 SGHVS, CDR2 FNYEAQ. The CDR3 is 14 residues long. V gave up 6 bases and J gave up 5 bases, with 14 bases separating them. The CDR3 nucleotides are TGTGCCAGCAGTTTTAGTACGGACGACAATGAGCAGTTCTTC. It yields the protein CASSFSTDDNEQFF.

The CDR3 coding sequence is TGTGCCAGCAGCTCCGGGAACGGCTACACCTTC. Its protein product is CASSSGNGYTF. The rearrangement uses TRBV5-6 and TRBJ1-2; no clear D. Looked up from germline, CDR1 is SGHDT and CDR2 is YYEEEE. The CDR3 contains 11 residues. Trimming cost V 3 bases and J 8 bases, with 8 bases left between them.

The CDR3 bases are TGTGCCAGCAGTTTAGGGGATATCAATCAGCCCCAGCATTTT. Residues: CASSLGDINQPQHF. The rearrangement uses TRBV27 and TRBJ1-5; no firm D call. Germline V gene sequence: CDR1 MNHEY, CDR2 SMNVEV (reference sequence). V shed 2 bases and J shed 3 bases, with 8 bases lying between them. The CDR3 extends over 14 amino acids.

The V and J genes are TRBV21-1 and TRBJ1-1; the table's D call, TRBD1, has no DNA check behind it. TRBV21-1 is recorded as a pseudogene. CDR3 length: 14 amino acids. The CDR3 DNA sequence: TGTGCCAGCAGCCAATGGTCAGGGAACACTGAAGCTTTCTTT. Protein sequence: CASSQWSGNTEAFF.

The chain carries TRBV28 and TRBJ1-6, with unresolved D. Looked up from germline, CDR1 is MDHEN and CDR2 is SYDVKM. The CDR3 is 15 amino acids. V dropped 2 bases and J dropped 2 bases, with 7 bases sitting between them. CDR3 nucleotide sequence: TGTGCCAGCAGTTTAAAGGGCCCCTATAATTCACCCCTCCACTTT. This sequence encodes CASSLKGPYNSPLHF. Full variable domain (rest looked up from reference TRBV28 and TRBJ1-6): DVKVTQSSRYLVKRTGEKVFLECVQDMDHENMFWYRQDPGLGLRLIYFSYDVKMKEKGDIPEGYSVSREKKERFSLILESASTNQTSMYLCASSLKGPYNSPLHFGNGTRLTVT.

The genes are TRBV7-9 and TRBJ2-7, with 8 bases matching TRBD2. J lost 3 bases, V lost 5 bases, and 12 bases had no gene match. Germline V CDR1 and CDR2: SEHNR, FQNEAQ (reference sequence). The CDR3 spans 16 residues. The CDR3 bases are TGTGCCAGCAGCGCTAGCACCGGGACTAGTATCTACGAGCAGTACTTC. Amino acid sequence: CASSASTGTSIYEQYF.

This clone occurred a few times. The chain couples TRBV28 to TRBJ1-2, with 8 bases lining up with TRBD1. CDR1 MDHEN and CDR2 SYDVKM come from the germline V gene. Trimming took 8 bases from V and 6 from J; bases not matched to a gene: 11. CDR3 length: 14 amino acids. The CDR3 coding sequence is TGTGCCAGCGCCTTGGGGACAGGACTACATGGCTACACCTTC. Translating gives CASALGTGLHGYTF.

The V call is TRBV7-8, the J call TRBJ2-5; possible D gene TRBD2, 5 bases. Germline V lookup: CDR1 SGHVS, CDR2 FQNEAQ. The CDR3 contains 16 residues. The V gene lost 3 bases and the J gene lost 1 base, with 15 bases spanning the gap. CDR3 nucleotide sequence: TGTGCCAGCAGCTTGCCCCCCGGGGATCCCCAAGAGACCCAGTACTTC. It yields the protein CASSLPPGDPQETQYF. Variable domain in full (rest from reference TRBV7-8 and TRBJ2-5): GAGVSQSPRYKVAKRGQDVALRCDPISGHVSLFWYQQALGQGPEFLTYFQNEAQLDKSGLPSDRFFAERPEGSVSTLKIQRTQQEDSAVYLCASSLPPGDPQETQYFGPGTRLLVL.

This chain uses TRBV27 with TRBJ2-6; D may correspond to TRBD1 or TRBD2 (5 bases each). CDR3 length equals 16 residues. Per the germline V gene, CDR1 is MNHEY and CDR2 is SMNVEV (reference sequence). Between the trimmed V and J ends, which lost 4 bases and 4 bases, there was a span of 14 bases. The CDR3 is CASSSIGTGGANVLTF. The DNA for the CDR3 is TGTGCCAGCAGTTCAATTGGGACGGGAGGGGCCAACGTCCTGACTTTC.

V and J are TRBV28 and TRBJ1-3; no clear D gene. Germline V gives CDR1 MDHEN, CDR2 SYDVKM. The germline V and J ends were trimmed by 5 bases and 8 bases, with 13 bases remaining between them. This CDR3 is built from 13 residues. CDR3 DNA sequence: TGTGCCAGCAGTCCTCAATTGACGTACACCATATATTTT. This gives the protein CASSPQLTYTIYF.

This clone was counted once. The chain is built from TRBV2 and TRBJ2-3, with 11 positions matching TRBD2. The CDR3 is 17 amino acids. Germline CDR1 SNHLY, CDR2 FYNNEI. V gave up 3 bases and J gave up 2 bases; unmatched junction bases: 7. The CDR3 sequence: CASSDLSSGGFTDTQYF. CDR3 in DNA: TGTGCCAGCAGTGACTTGTCTAGCGGGGGGTTCACAGATACGCAGTATTTT.

The chain employs TRBV5-4 and TRBJ1-5; 9 bases line up with TRBD1. V trimming: 3 bases; J trimming: 7 bases; junction bases outside the gene matches: 5. The germline V gene has CDR1 SGHNT and CDR2 YYREEE (reference sequence). The CDR3 runs to 14 residues. The DNA of the CDR3 is TGTGCCAGCAGCTCCGGACAGGGGAAGCAGCCCCAGCATTTT. It translates to CASSSGQGKQPQHF.

This clone was seen at least ten times. This chain joins TRBV5-4 and TRBJ1-1; 8 bases agree with TRBD1. This CDR3 is built from 16 residues. CDR1 is SGHNT and CDR2 is YYREEE in the germline V gene (reference sequence). J lost 0 bases, V lost 3 bases, and 7 bases had no gene match. CDR3 amino acids: CASSYTGTGVNTEAFF. The CDR3 DNA sequence: TGTGCCAGCAGCTATACCGGGACAGGAGTGAACACTGAAGCTTTCTTT.

The chain joins TRBV30 to TRBJ1-5; D is ambiguous. Trimming shortened V by 3 bases and J by 3 bases, and 12 bases separated the two germline ends. Per germline, CDR1 GTSNPN and CDR2 SVGIG (reference sequence). The CDR3 is 14 amino acids. CDR3 nucleotides: TGTGCCTGGAGCGTGGCGGGTTCCAATCAGCCCCAGCATTTT. Translating gives CAWSVAGSNQPQHF.

V is TRBV28 and J is TRBJ1-1; D possibly corresponds to TRBD1 (5 bases). Looked up from germline, CDR1 is MDHEN and CDR2 is SYDVKM. The CDR3 contains 16 residues. Trimming left V 7 bases short and J 3 bases short, with 21 bases between. The CDR3 DNA sequence: TGTGCCAGCACCACCCCCTCGAGGGACTCCCACACTGAAGCTTTCTTT. Its translation: CASTTPSRDSHTEAFF.

This clone appeared once. The rearrangement uses TRBV7-3 and TRBJ2-1; the D call may be TRBD1 or TRBD2 (5 bases each). Germline V gene sequence: CDR1 SGHTA, CDR2 FQGTGA. V was pared by 0 bases and J by 8 bases, with 8 bases between. CDR3 size: 13 residues. CDR3 protein: CASSLTGVDEQFF. The CDR3 DNA reads TGTGCCAGCAGCTTAACGGGGGTCGATGAGCAGTTCTTC.

The J gene is TRBJ2-7, the V gene TRBV29-1, with 8 bases lining up with TRBD2. The CDR3 consists of 16 residues. Germline trimming cut 1 base from V and 0 bases from J; bases unmatched to any gene: 8. The germline gives CDR1 SQVTM, CDR2 ANQGSEA. For the CDR3, the DNA is TGCAGCGTTGAAGTCCGGGAGGGGTCCTCCTCCTACGAGCAGTACTTC. Translated, it gives CSVEVREGSSSYEQYF.

This sequence joins TRBV11-3 and TRBJ1-1, with D perhaps TRBD1 (5 bases). This CDR3 comprises 14 residues. V lost 4 bases, J lost 0 bases, and 9 bases lay in between. In germline, CDR1 is SGHNT, CDR2 YENEEA. The CDR3 loop is CASSSGLMNTEAFF. The CDR3 DNA sequence: TGTGCCAGCAGCTCGGGACTTATGAACACTGAAGCTTTCTTT.

The chain links TRBV27 to TRBJ2-3; TRBD2 aligns across 8 bases. Losses at the gene ends were 6 bases for V and 8 bases for J; bases not matched to a gene: 7. The CDR3 runs 13 residues. Germline V gene sequence: CDR1 MNHEY, CDR2 SMNVEV (reference sequence). The CDR3 protein is CASSPGTSGTQYF. CDR3 sequence (DNA): TGTGCCAGCAGCCCCGGGACTAGTGGTACGCAGTATTTT.